This TCR beta chain was sequenced for a study of T-cell reconstitution after alpha-beta-depleted transplantation in children. General study results and limits: The study reportedly traced alpha-beta T cells about two months after transplant to several hundred expanded graft clones. T-cell counts and diversity were attributed mostly to newly produced T cells one year after transplant. After transplant, high TCRbeta diversity at day 60 in some patients arose from surviving recipient T cells and thymic progenitors.

The CDR3 totals 15 residues. Germline V gene lookup returns CDR1 MNHEY and CDR2 SVGAGI. The V end was cut by 2 bases, the J end by 0 bases, with 10 bases between. This clonotype was counted only a few times. The antigen remains unidentified. Construction of the TCRbeta library involved unique molecular identifiers. MiXCR, applied by TCRdb to the PCR reads, yields one record per CDR3 protein. The top ten clones hold around 2.2% of a sample with about 600,000 distinct CDR3 sequences, 10% to 15% of them seen once. The clonotype comes from a male patient between 5 and 17 years old who had a stem cell transplant for acute myeloid leukemia, so the T cells may come from the graft donor. The sequences come from PBMCs, mostly from graft donor cells, collected 360 days after TCRalphabeta/CD19-depleted stem cell transplant. The chain links TRBV6-5 to TRBJ1-1; D remains unclear. The CDR3 here is CASSYTFTVNTEAFF. The CDR3 DNA reads TGTGCCAGCAGTTACACCTTTACTGTGAACACTGAAGCTTTCTTT.